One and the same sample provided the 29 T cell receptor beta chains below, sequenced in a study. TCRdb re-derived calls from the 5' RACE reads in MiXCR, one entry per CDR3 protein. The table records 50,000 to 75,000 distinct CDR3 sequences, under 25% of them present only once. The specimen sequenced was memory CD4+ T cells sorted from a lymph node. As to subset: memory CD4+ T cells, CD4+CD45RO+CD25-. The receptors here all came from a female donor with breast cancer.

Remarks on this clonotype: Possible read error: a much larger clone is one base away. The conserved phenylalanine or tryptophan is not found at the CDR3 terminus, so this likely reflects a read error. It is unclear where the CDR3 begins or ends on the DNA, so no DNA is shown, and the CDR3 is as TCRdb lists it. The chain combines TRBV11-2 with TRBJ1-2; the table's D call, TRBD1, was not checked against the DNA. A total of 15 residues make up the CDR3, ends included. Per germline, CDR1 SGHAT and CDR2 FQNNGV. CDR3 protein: CASSFTGGQGSLGTS.

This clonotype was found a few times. The CDR3 loop reads CSVEEYRGSSADTQYF. In DNA form, the CDR3 reads TGCAGCGTTGAAGAGTACAGGGGCTCTTCCGCAGATACGCAGTATTTT. This sequence joins TRBV29-1 and TRBJ2-3; 7 bases map to TRBD1. In germline, CDR1 is SQVTM, CDR2 ANQGSEA. J lost 4 bases, V lost 0 bases, and 10 bases had no gene match. The CDR3 spans 16 residues.

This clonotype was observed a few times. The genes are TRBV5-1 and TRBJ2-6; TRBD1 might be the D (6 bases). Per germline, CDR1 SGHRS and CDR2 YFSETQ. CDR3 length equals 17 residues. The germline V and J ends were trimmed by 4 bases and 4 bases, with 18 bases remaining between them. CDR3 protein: CASSTYLTGGGANVLTF. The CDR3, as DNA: TGCGCCAGCAGCACATACCTGACAGGAGGAGGGGCCAACGTCCTGACTTTC.

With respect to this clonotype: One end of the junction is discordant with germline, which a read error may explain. DNA of the CDR3: TGTGCCAGCAGCTCCGGATTTAACTATGGCTGCACCTTC. This sequence encodes CASSSGFNYGCTF. The rearrangement uses TRBV7-9 and TRBJ1-2; D gene ambiguous. The CDR3 spans 13 residues. The germline CDR1 and CDR2 sequences are SEHNR and FQNEAQ (reference sequence).

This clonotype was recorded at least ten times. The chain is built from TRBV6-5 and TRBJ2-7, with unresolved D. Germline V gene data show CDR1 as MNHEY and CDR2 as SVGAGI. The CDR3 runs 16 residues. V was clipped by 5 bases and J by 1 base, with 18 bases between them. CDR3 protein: CASSPNSLGGSYEQYF. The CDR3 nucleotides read TGTGCCAGCAGTCCTAACTCGCTCGGCGGATCCTACGAGCAGTACTTC.

The CDR3 bases are TGCGCCAGCAGCTTGGAGGCCGGAAACTATGGCTACACCTTC. It is translated as CASSLEAGNYGYTF. The genes are TRBV5-1 and TRBJ1-2; D call uncertain. Germline V gives CDR1 SGHRS, CDR2 YFSETQ. The CDR3 totals 14 residues. The V gene lost 0 bases and the J gene lost 2 bases, with 8 bases spanning the gap.

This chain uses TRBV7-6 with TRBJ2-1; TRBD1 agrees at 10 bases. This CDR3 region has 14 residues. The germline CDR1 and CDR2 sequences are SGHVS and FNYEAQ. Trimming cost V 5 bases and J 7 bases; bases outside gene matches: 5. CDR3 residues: CASSARDRGNEQFF. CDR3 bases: TGTGCCAGCAGCGCCCGGGACAGGGGAAATGAGCAGTTCTTC.

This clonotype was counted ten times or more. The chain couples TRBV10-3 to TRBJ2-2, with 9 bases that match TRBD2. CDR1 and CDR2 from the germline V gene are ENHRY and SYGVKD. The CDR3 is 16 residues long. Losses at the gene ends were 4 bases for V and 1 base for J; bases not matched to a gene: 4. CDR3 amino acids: CAISVKREVNTGELFF. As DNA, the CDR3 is TGTGCCATCAGTGTGAAGCGGGAGGTGAACACCGGGGAGCTGTTTTTT.

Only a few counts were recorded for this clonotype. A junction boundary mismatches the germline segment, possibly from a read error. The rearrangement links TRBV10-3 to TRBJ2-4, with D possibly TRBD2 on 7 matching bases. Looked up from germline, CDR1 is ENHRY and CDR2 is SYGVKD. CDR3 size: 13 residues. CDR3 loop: CAISDEGGHRLNF. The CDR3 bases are TGTGCCATCAGTGACGAGGGGGGGCATCGGTTGAACTTC.

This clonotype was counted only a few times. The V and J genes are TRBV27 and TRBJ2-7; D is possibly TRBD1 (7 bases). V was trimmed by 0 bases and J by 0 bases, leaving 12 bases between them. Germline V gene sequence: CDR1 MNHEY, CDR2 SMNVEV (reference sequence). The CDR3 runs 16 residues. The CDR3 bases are TGTGCCAGCAGTTTATCGGGCGGGACAGTCTCCTACGAGCAGTACTTC. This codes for CASSLSGGTVSYEQYF.

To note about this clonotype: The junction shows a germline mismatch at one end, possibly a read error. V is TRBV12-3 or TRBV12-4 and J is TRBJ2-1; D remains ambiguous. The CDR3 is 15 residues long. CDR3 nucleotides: TGTGCCAGCAGTTTGAGAGAGCGAAACTACAATGAGCAGTGCTTC. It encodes CASSLRERNYNEQCF.

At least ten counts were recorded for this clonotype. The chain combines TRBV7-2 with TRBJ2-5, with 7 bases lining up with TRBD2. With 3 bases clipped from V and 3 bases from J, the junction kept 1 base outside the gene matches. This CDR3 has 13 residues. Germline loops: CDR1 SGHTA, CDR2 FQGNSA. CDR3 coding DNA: TGTGCCAGCAGCTTCGCGGGGGAAGAGACCCAGTACTTC. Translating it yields CASSFAGEETQYF. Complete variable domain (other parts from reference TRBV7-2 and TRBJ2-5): GAGVSQSPSNKVTEKGKDVELRCDPISGHTALYWYRQSLGQGLEFLIYFQGNSAPDKSGLPSDRFSAERTGGSVSTLTIQRTQQEDSAVYLCASSFAGEETQYFGPGTRLLVL.

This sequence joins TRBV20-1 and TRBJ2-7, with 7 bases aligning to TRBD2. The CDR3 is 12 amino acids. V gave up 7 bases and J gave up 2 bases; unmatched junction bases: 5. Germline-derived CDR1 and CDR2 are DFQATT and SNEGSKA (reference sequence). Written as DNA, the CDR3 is TGCAGTGGGGCTAGCGGCACCTACGAGCAGTACTTC. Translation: CSGASGTYEQYF.

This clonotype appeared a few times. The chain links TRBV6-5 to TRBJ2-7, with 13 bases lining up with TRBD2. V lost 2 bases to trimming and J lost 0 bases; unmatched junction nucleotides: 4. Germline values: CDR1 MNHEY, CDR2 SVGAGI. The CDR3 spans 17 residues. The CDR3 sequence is CASSYGTSGRVSYEQYF. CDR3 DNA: TGTGCCAGCAGTTACGGTACTAGCGGGAGGGTCTCCTACGAGCAGTACTTC.

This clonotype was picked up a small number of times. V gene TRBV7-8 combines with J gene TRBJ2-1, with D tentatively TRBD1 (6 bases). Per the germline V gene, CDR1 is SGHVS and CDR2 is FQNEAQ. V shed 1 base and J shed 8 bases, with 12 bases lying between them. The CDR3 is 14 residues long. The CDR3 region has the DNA TGTGCCAGCAGCTTAGTAACAGGGAGCGATGAGCAGTTCTTC. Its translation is CASSLVTGSDEQFF.

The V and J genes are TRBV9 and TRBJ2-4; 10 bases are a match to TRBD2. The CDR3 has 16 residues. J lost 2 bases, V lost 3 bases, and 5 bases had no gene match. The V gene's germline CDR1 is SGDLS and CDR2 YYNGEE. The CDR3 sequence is CASSEIAGGSKNIQYF. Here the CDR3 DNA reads TGTGCCAGCAGCGAAATAGCGGGAGGCTCCAAAAACATTCAGTACTTC. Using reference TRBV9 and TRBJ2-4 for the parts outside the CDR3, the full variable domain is DSGVTQTPKHLITATGQRVTLRCSPRSGDLSVYWYQQSLDQGLQFLIQYYNGEERAKGNILERFSAQQFPDLHSELNLSSLELGDSALYFCASSEIAGGSKNIQYFGAGTRLSVL.

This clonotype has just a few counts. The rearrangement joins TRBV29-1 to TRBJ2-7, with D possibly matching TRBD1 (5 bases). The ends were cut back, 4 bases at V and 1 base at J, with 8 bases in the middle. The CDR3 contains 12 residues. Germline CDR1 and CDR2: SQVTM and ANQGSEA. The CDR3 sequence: CSVGGSSYEQYF. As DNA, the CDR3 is TGCAGCGTTGGGGGCAGTTCCTACGAGCAGTACTTC.

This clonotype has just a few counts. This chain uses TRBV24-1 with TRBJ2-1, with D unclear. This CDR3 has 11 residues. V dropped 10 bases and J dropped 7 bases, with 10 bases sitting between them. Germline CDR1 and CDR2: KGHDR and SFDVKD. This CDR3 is CATTKDNEQFF. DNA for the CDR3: TGTGCCACTACAAAGGATAATGAGCAGTTCTTC.

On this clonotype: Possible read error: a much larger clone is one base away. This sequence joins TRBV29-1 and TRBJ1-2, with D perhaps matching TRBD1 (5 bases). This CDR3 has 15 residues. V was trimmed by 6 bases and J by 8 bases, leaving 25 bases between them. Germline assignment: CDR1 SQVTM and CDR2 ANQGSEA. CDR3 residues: CSVPKVSGRYRGYTF. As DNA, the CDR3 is TGCAGCGTCCCGAAGGTGTCAGGGAGGTATCGAGGCTACACCTTC.

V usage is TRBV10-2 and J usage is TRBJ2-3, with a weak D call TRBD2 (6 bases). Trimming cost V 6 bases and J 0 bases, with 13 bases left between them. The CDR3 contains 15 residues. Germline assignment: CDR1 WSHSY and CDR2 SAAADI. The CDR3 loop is CASRAGTQSTDTQYF. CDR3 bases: TGCGCCAGCAGAGCCGGGACTCAAAGCACAGATACGCAGTATTTT.

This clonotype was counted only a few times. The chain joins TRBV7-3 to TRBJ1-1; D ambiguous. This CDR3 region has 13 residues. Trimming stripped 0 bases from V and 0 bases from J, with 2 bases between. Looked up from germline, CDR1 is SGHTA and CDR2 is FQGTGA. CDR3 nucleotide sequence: TGTGCCAGCAGCTTAACGATGAACACTGAAGCTTTCTTT. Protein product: CASSLTMNTEAFF. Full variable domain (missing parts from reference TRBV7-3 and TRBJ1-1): GAGVSQTPSNKVTEKGKYVELRCDPISGHTALYWYRQSLGQGPEFLIYFQGTGAADDSGLPNDRFFAVRPEGSVSTLKIQRTERGDSAVYLCASSLTMNTEAFFGQGTRLTVV.

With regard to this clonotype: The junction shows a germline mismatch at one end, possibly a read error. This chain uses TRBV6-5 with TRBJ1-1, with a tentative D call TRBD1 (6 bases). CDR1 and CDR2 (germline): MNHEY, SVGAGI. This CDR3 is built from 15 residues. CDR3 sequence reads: CDSSYGGGGRAEAFF. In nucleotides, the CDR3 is TGTGACAGCAGTTACGGGGGCGGAGGGCGGGCTGAAGCTTTCTTT.

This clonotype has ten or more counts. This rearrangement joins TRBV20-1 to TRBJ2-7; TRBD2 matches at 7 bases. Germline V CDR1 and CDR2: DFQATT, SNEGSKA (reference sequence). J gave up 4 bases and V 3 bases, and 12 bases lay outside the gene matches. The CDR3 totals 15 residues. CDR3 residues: CSASSASGGRYEQYF. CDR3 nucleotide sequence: TGCAGTGCTAGCTCCGCTAGCGGAGGCCGTTACGAGCAGTACTTC.

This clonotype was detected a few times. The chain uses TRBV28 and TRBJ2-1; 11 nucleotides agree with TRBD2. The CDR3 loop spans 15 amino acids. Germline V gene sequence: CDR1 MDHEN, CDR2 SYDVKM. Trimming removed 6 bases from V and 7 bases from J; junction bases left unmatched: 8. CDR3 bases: TGTGCCAGCAGGTCCCAACTAGCGGGAGTTAATGAGCAGTTCTTC. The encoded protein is CASRSQLAGVNEQFF. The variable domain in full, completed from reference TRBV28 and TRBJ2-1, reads DVKVTQSSRYLVKRTGEKVFLECVQDMDHENMFWYRQDPGLGLRLIYFSYDVKMKEKGDIPEGYSVSREKKERFSLILESASTNQTSMYLCASRSQLAGVNEQFFGPGTRLTVL.

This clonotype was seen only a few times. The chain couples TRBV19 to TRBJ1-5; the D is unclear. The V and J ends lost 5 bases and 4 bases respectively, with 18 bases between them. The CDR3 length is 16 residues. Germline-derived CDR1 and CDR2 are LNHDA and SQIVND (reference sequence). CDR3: CASSRAGPGRNQPQHF. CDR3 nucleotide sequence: TGTGCCAGTAGTCGGGCCGGTCCAGGACGGAATCAGCCCCAGCATTTT.

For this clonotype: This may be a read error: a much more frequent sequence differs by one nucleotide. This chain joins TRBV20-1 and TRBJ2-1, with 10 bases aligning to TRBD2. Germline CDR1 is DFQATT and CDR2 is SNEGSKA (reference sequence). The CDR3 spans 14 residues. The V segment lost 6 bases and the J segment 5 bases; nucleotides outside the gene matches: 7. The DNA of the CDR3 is TGCAGTGCGGAAGGGACTAGCGTTCACAATGAGCAGTTCTTC. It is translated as CSAEGTSVHNEQFF.

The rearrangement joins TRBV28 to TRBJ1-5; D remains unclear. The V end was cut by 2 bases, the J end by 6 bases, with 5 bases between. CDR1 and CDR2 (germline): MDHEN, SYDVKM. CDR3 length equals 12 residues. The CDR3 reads CASSLRGQPQHF. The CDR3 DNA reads TGTGCCAGCAGTTTACGGGGTCAGCCCCAGCATTTT.

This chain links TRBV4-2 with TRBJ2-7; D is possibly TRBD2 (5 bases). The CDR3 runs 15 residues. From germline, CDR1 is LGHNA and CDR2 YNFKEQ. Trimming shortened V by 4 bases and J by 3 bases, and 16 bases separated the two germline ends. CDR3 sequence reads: CASSPSGVKVYEQYF. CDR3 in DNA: TGTGCCAGCAGCCCCAGCGGAGTTAAGGTCTACGAGCAGTACTTC.

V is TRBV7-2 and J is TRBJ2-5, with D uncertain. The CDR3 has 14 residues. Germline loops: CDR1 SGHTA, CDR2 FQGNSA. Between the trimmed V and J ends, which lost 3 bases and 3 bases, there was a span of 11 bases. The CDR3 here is CASSFSVQEETQYF. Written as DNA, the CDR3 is TGTGCCAGCAGCTTCTCTGTGCAGGAAGAGACCCAGTACTTC.